This T cell receptor (beta chain) was captured in a study of blood T cell repertoires in COVID-19. The CDR3 loop spans 18 amino acids. CDR1 and CDR2 from the germline V gene are MNHEY and SVGEGT. Trimming at V came to 4 bases and at J to 7 bases, leaving 19 bases not matched to a gene. Generated by immunoSEQ multiplex PCR, the TCRdb table keeps only in-frame clones and is missing some. The sample consists of about 42,000 clones, roughly three quarters of them appearing once. The J gene is TRBJ1-5, the V gene TRBV6-2 or TRBV6-3; 7 positions agree with TRBD1. This receptor was identified in a woman older than 75 with acute or convalescent COVID-19. The specimen sequenced was peripheral blood. CDR3 in DNA: TGTGCCAGCAGTTCCGACAGGGTACTGACCGGAGCCAGACAGCCCCAGCATTTT. Amino acid sequence: CASSSDRVLTGARQPQHF.